This is a list of T cell receptor beta chains from one sample in a study of cytomegalovirus exposure and HLA in healthy donors. The repertoire was sequenced with immunoSEQ multiplex PCR; TCRdb's copy has only in-frame clones and lacks some. The sample has 130,000 to 150,000 clones; 60% to 85% are singletons. The sample taken for sequencing was PBMCs. The source is a male donor in good health and CMV-seronegative. The CDR3 runs from the conserved cysteine through the conserved F or W. The D gene is left open where the match is weak. Only part of the rows carry a size: once, few, many, or a class if the clone is expanded.

J	D	size	V	CDR3	DNA
TRBJ2-1	TRBD2	NA	TRBV18	CASSPGLAVEQFF	TGTGCCAGCTCACCGGGACTAGCGGTCGAGCAGTTCTTC
TRBJ1-1	NA	NA	TRBV6-5	CASSYNTNTEAFF	TGTGCCAGCAGTTACAACACGAACACTGAAGCTTTCTTT
TRBJ2-7	NA	NA	TRBV6-1	CASSVLIALSEQYF	TGTGCCAGCAGTGTCCTGATAGCTCTCTCCGAGCAGTACTTC
TRBJ1-5	TRBD1	NA	TRBV19	CASGQGQGINQPQHF	TGTGCCAGTGGTCAGGGACAGGGGATCAATCAGCCCCAGCATTTT
TRBJ2-1	TRBD1	NA	TRBV5-1	CASSQQGYNEQFF	TGCGCCAGCAGCCAACAGGGGTACAATGAGCAGTTCTTC
TRBJ2-7	NA	NA	TRBV18	CASSPPGRANEQYF	TGTGCCAGCTCACCACCGGGCAGGGCCAACGAGCAGTACTTC
TRBJ1-1	NA	NA	TRBV15	CATSREGATTEAFF	TGTGCCACCAGCAGAGAGGGAGCCACCACTGAAGCTTTCTTT
TRBJ2-1	NA	NA	TRBV5-1	CASSLVGLDYNEQFF	TGCGCCAGCAGCTTGGTGGGACTGGATTACAATGAGCAGTTCTTC
TRBJ2-3	TRBD2	NA	TRBV27	CASSFLPGLAGGAPDTQYF	TGTGCCAGCAGTTTCCTCCCGGGACTAGCGGGAGGAGCCCCAGATACGCAGTATTTT
TRBJ2-3	TRBD1	NA	TRBV11-3	CASSSGTGGASDTQYF	TGTGCCAGCAGCTCCGGGACAGGGGGCGCTTCAGATACGCAGTATTTT
TRBJ2-2	NA	NA	TRBV2	CAGSQGSTGELFF	TGTGCCGGATCACAGGGCTCGACCGGGGAGCTGTTTTTT
TRBJ2-7	TRBD2	few	TRBV5-1	CASSSNSGGSYEQYF	TGCGCCAGCAGCTCGAACTCGGGGGGATCCTACGAGCAGTACTTC
TRBJ1-5	TRBD1	few	TRBV11-3	CASWAGKGTAKGSNQPQHF	TGTGCCAGCTGGGCAGGGAAGGGGACAGCTAAGGGTAGCAATCAGCCCCAGCATTTT
TRBJ1-2	TRBD1	NA	TRBV6-1	CASRPGQANYGYTF	TGTGCCAGCAGGCCCGGACAGGCGAACTATGGCTACACCTTC
TRBJ2-7	TRBD2	NA	TRBV6-1	CASSDQTSGITSSYEQYF	TGTGCCAGCAGTGATCAAACCAGCGGGATAACTTCCTCCTACGAGCAGTACTTC
TRBJ2-7	TRBD2	NA	TRBV7-6	CASSLGPSGTYEQYF	TGTGCCAGCAGCTTAGGCCCTAGCGGGACCTACGAGCAGTACTTC
TRBJ1-1	NA	NA	TRBV29-1	CSGRGMNTEAFF	TGCAGCGGAAGGGGTATGAACACTGAAGCTTTCTTT
TRBJ2-3	NA	NA	TRBV30	CAWSLGSWGGPGADTQYF	TGTGCCTGGAGTCTGGGCTCTTGGGGGGGGCCAGGTGCAGATACGCAGTATTTT
TRBJ2-7	NA	NA	TRBV4-1	CASSQGSSASKTYEQYF	TGCGCCAGCAGCCAAGGTAGCTCCGCGAGTAAAACCTACGAGCAGTACTTC
TRBJ2-7	NA	NA	TRBV7-8	CASSLRRLPTYEQYF	TGTGCCAGCAGCTTACGCAGACTCCCCACCTACGAGCAGTACTTC
TRBJ1-2	NA	NA	TRBV5-4	CASSLTGSYGYTF	TGTGCCAGCAGCTTGACCGGGTCTTATGGCTACACCTTC
TRBJ2-7	NA	NA	TRBV30	CAWSLSQGDEQYF	TGTGCCTGGAGTCTCTCACAGGGTGACGAGCAGTACTTC
TRBJ2-7	NA	NA	TRBV19	CASSMSPYEQYF	TGTGCCAGTAGTATGAGCCCCTACGAGCAGTACTTC
TRBJ1-4	NA	few	TRBV19	CASSLGLRATEKLFF	TGTGCCAGTAGTTTGGGACTTCGGGCGACTGAAAAACTGTTTTTT
TRBJ1-1	NA	NA	TRBV18	CASSPKGGSVGTEAFF	TGTGCCAGCTCACCGAAGGGGGGGTCCGTGGGCACTGAAGCTTTCTTT
TRBJ2-1	NA	once	TRBV7-3	CASSLEWGRNEQFF	TGTGCCAGCAGCTTAGAATGGGGGCGGAATGAGCAGTTCTTC
TRBJ1-3	NA	NA	TRBV6-1	CASSARTVSYSGNTIYF	TGTGCCAGCAGTGCTAGGACAGTCTCATACTCTGGAAACACCATATATTTT
TRBJ2-7	NA	NA	TRBV10-2	CASSDPDSGISEQYF	TGCGCCAGCAGTGACCCGGACAGCGGGATTTCTGAGCAGTACTTC
TRBJ2-7	TRBD1	NA	TRBV2	CASSAGPGQKGSYEQYF	TGTGCCAGCAGTGCGGGACCGGGACAGAAAGGTTCCTACGAGCAGTACTTC
TRBJ2-1	TRBD2	few	TRBV28	CASRGLVPYNEQFF	TGTGCCAGCAGGGGACTAGTTCCCTACAATGAGCAGTTCTTC
TRBJ2-5	TRBD2	NA	TRBV4-3	CASSQGFAGGQETQYF	TGCGCCAGCAGCCAAGGATTTGCGGGGGGCCAAGAGACCCAGTACTTC
TRBJ2-1	TRBD2	once	TRBV27	CASSLWAGGKNEQFF	TGTGCCAGCAGTTTATGGGCGGGAGGGAAGAATGAGCAGTTCTTC
TRBJ1-2	TRBD1	NA	TRBV25-1	CASSDLGGGRSYTF	TGTGCCAGCAGTGATCTAGGGGGCGGGAGGAGCTACACCTTC
TRBJ1-1	NA	NA	TRBV29-1	CSVERGRAEAFF	TGCAGCGTTGAAAGGGGTCGCGCTGAAGCTTTCTTT
TRBJ2-7	TRBD1	few	TRBV7-9	CASSPLGQGEQYF	TGTGCCAGCAGCCCCCTCGGACAGGGAGAGCAGTACTTC
TRBJ1-3	NA	NA	TRBV2	CASSGLLTGSLGNTIYF	TGTGCCAGCAGTGGACTTCTTACAGGGTCGTTGGGAAACACCATATATTTT
TRBJ2-7	TRBD1	NA	TRBV30	CAWSSGTGPNEQYF	TGTGCCTGGAGCTCCGGGACAGGGCCCAACGAGCAGTACTTC
TRBJ1-2	TRBD1	NA	TRBV4-3	CASSPTAGQGADGYTF	TGCGCCAGCAGCCCCACCGCGGGACAGGGGGCAGATGGCTACACCTTC
TRBJ1-1	NA	NA	TRBV19	CASSMQGVVTEAFF	TGTGCCAGTAGTATGCAGGGCGTAGTAACTGAAGCTTTCTTT
TRBJ1-1	NA	NA	TRBV6-1	CASSELPTEAFF	TGTGCCAGCAGTGAACTCCCCACTGAAGCTTTCTTT
TRBJ1-2	NA	NA	TRBV4-2	CASSQEGLQGSSGGYTF	TGTGCCAGCAGCCAAGAAGGGCTCCAGGGGTCAAGCGGTGGCTACACCTTC
TRBJ2-7	NA	NA	TRBV6-4	CASNPPRTDGKYEQYF	TGTGCCAGCAACCCCCCCCGGACAGATGGAAAATACGAGCAGTACTTC
TRBJ1-2	NA	NA	TRBV5-4	CASSLAVRGNYGYTF	TGTGCCAGCAGCTTGGCCGTCAGGGGCAACTATGGCTACACCTTC
TRBJ2-5	TRBD2	NA	TRBV5-4	CASSLVAGTNQETQYF	TGTGCCAGCAGCTTGGTAGCGGGAACCAATCAAGAGACCCAGTACTTC
TRBJ2-7	NA	NA	TRBV6-1	CASSSPVTGASEQYF	TGTGCCAGCAGTTCCCCCGTGACGGGAGCGTCCGAGCAGTACTTC
TRBJ2-7	TRBD1	NA	TRBV6-5	CASRWAGTGSYEQYF	TGTGCCAGCAGGTGGGCCGGGACAGGGTCCTACGAGCAGTACTTC
TRBJ1-1	TRBD1	once	TRBV5-1	CASGTGGGTEAFF	TGCGCCAGTGGGACAGGGGGCGGCACTGAAGCTTTCTTT
TRBJ2-5	TRBD2	NA	TRBV7-3	CASSPGLAGETQYF	TGTGCCAGCAGTCCGGGACTAGCGGGGGAGACCCAGTACTTC
TRBJ1-5	NA	few	TRBV7-9	CASSLQNQPQHF	TGTGCCAGCAGCTTACAGAATCAGCCCCAGCATTTT
TRBJ2-3	TRBD1	NA	TRBV7-3	CASSLPGTGVTDTQYF	TGTGCCAGCAGCTTACCCGGGACAGGGGTCACAGATACGCAGTATTTT
TRBJ2-2	TRBD2	NA	TRBV30	CAWSWSGGPVGELFF	TGTGCCTGGAGTTGGAGCGGGGGGCCGGTCGGGGAGCTGTTTTTT
TRBJ1-1	NA	NA	TRBV5-8	CASSLRGSAPEAFF	TGTGCCAGCAGCCTTCGAGGGTCGGCCCCTGAAGCTTTCTTT
TRBJ2-2	NA	NA	TRBV27	CASSLAGGTGELFF	TGTGCCAGCAGTTTGGCCGGCGGCACCGGGGAGCTGTTTTTT
TRBJ1-1	NA	NA	TRBV14	CASGNTRSTEAFF	TGTGCCAGCGGTAACACGAGGAGCACTGAAGCTTTCTTT
TRBJ2-7	TRBD1	NA	TRBV7-9	CASSPGQGASRHEQYF	TGTGCCAGCAGCCCGGGACAGGGGGCGAGTAGACACGAGCAGTACTTC
TRBJ1-1	NA	NA	TRBV11-2	CASSSSDKNTEAFF	TGTGCCAGCAGCTCGTCCGACAAGAACACTGAAGCTTTCTTT
TRBJ1-5	TRBD1	NA	TRBV7-9	CSSSYGTGISQPQHF	TGTTCCAGCAGCTACGGGACAGGGATAAGTCAGCCCCAGCATTTT
TRBJ2-2	NA	NA	TRBV9	CASSPQVLGELFF	TGTGCCAGCAGCCCTCAGGTCCTAGGGGAGCTGTTTTTT